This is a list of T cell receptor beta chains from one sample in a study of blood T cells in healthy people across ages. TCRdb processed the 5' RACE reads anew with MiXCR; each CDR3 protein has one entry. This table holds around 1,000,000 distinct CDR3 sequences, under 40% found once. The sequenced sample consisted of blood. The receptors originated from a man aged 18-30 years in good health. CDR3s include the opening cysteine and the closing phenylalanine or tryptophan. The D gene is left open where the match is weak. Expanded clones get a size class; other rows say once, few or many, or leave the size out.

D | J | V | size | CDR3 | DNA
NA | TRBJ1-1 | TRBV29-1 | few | CSVGGMGSHTEAFF | TGCAGCGTTGGTGGGATGGGGTCGCACACTGAAGCTTTCTTT
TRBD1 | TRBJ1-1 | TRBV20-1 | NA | CSAGQGVDTEAFF | TGCAGTGCTGGACAGGGGGTCGACACTGAAGCTTTCTTT
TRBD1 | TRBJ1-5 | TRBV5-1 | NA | CVSSLNTGGGQPQHF | TGCGTCAGCAGCTTGAATACAGGGGGGGGTCAGCCCCAGCATTTT
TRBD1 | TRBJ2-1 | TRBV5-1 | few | CASSYEQGGEQFF | TGCGCCAGCAGCTACGAACAGGGGGGTGAGCAGTTCTTC
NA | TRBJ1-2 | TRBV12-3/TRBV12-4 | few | CASSPRTALDGYTF | TGTGCCAGCAGCCCCCGGACAGCTCTGGATGGCTACACCTTC
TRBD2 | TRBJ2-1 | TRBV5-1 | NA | CASSSGLFSSYNEQFF | TGCGCCAGCAGCTCGGGACTATTTTCATCCTACAATGAGCAGTTCTTC
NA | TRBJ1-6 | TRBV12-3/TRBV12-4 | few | CASSLTWPLHF | TGTGCCAGCAGTTTAACTTGGCCCCTCCACTTT
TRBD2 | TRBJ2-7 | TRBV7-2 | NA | CASSLAQAGGYNEQYF | TGTGCCAGCAGCTTAGCGCAGGCGGGGGGATACAATGAGCAGTACTTC
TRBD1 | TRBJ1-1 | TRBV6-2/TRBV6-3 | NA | CASSLLTGGEAFF | TGTGCCAGCAGTCTTCTGACAGGGGGGGAAGCTTTCTTT
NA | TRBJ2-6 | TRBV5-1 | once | CASSSRYLALSGANVLTF | TGCGCCAGCAGCTCGCGATACCTGGCCCTCTCTGGGGCCAACGTCCTGACTTTC
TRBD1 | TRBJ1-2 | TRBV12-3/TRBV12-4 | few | CASSSGTGGLYGYTF | TGTGCCAGCAGTTCCGGGACAGGGGGCCTCTATGGCTACACCTTC
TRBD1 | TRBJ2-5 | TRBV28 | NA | CASNTGTGREETQYF | TGTGCCAGCAACACCGGGACAGGGAGGGAAGAGACCCAGTACTTC
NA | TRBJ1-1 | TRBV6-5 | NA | CAGSPRGGRVTEAFF | TGTGCCGGCAGCCCTAGGGGGGGTCGGGTCACTGAAGCTTTCTTT
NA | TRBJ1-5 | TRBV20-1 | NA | CSASFDRNQPEHF | TGCAGTGCTAGTTTCGACCGCAATCAGCCCGAGCATTTT
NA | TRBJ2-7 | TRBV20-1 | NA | CSATRGPTYNEQYF | TGCAGTGCTACCCGGGGGCCGACCTACAATGAGCAGTACTTC
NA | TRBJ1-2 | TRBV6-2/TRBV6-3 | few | CASSTGPGGGYTF | TGTGCCAGCAGTACGGGACCGGGAGGTGGCTACACCTTC
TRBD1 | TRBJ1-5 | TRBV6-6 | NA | CASSTQGAGQPQHF | TGTGCCAGCAGCACACAGGGGGCGGGTCAGCCCCAGCATTTT
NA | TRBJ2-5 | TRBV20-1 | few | CSARNLEGGWETQYF | TGCAGTGCTAGAAACCTCGAAGGGGGATGGGAGACCCAGTACTTC
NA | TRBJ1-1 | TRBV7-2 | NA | CASSLLQGSEAFF | TGTGCCAGCAGCCTACTCCAGGGATCAGAAGCTTTCTTT
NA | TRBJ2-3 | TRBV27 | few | CASSVQRLTDTQYF | TGTGCCAGCAGTGTACAGCGCCTCACAGATACGCAGTATTTT
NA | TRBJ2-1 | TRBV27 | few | CASSKSRGTNLNEQFF | TGTGCCAGCAGTAAATCGAGGGGGACCAATCTAAATGAGCAGTTCTTC
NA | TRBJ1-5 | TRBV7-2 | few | CASSLDSGNQPQHF | TGTGCCAGCAGCTTAGATTCGGGGAATCAGCCCCAGCATTTT
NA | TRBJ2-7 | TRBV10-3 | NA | CAISDLQASYEQYF | TGTGCCATCAGTGACCTACAGGCGTCCTACGAGCAGTACTTC
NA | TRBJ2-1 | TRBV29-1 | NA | CSVALGGNEQFF | TGCAGCGTGGCCCTAGGAGGGAATGAGCAGTTCTTC
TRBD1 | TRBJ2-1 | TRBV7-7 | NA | CASSRDRGNNEQFF | TGTGCTAGCAGCCGGGACAGGGGGAACAATGAGCAGTTCTTC
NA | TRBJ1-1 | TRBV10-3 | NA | CAISRILLGTEAFF | TGTGCCATCAGTAGGATCCTCCTGGGCACTGAAGCTTTCTTT
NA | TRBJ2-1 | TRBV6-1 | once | CASNPGTEISYEQFF | TGTGCCAGCAACCCCGGGACCGAGATTTCCTACGAGCAGTTCTTC
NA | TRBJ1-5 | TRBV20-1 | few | CSASLPGDQPQHF | TGCAGTGCTAGCCTCCCCGGGGATCAGCCCCAGCATTTT
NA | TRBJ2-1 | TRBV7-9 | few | CASRTAGSMSNEQFF | TGTGCCAGCAGGACCGCGGGGTCTATGAGCAATGAGCAGTTCTTC
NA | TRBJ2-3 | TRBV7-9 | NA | CASTTRGGTDTQYF | TGTGCCAGCACCACCAGGGGTGGCACAGATACGCAGTATTTT
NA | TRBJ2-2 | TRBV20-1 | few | CSAGTAVGTGELFF | TGCAGTGCGGGGACTGCCGTGGGCACCGGGGAGCTGTTTTTT
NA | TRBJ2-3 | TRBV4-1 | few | CASSHPVTRSTDTQYF | TGCGCCAGCAGCCACCCGGTAACCCGTAGCACAGATACGCAGTATTTT
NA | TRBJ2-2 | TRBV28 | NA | CASSPGYRDRNTGELFF | TGTGCCAGCAGCCCGGGATACCGGGACCGAAACACCGGGGAGCTGTTTTTT
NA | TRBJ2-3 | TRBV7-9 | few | CASSLGGPSGDRTDTQYF | TGTGCCAGCAGCTTAGGGGGCCCCTCAGGGGACCGCACAGATACGCAGTATTTT
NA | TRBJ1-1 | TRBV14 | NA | CASSQRTTQWGAEAFF | TGTGCCAGCAGCCAGCGGACAACCCAATGGGGCGCTGAAGCTTTCTTT
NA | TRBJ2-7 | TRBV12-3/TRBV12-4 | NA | CATSLPREPYEQYF | TGTGCCACCAGTTTGCCCAGGGAGCCCTACGAGCAGTACTTC
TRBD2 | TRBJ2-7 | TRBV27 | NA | CASSFSGLALLSYNEQYF | TGTGCCAGCAGTTTTTCCGGACTAGCGTTACTTTCCTACAATGAGCAGTACTTC
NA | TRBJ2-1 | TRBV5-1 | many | CASSPAGVSYNEQFF | TGCGCCAGCAGCCCGGCAGGAGTATCCTACAATGAGCAGTTCTTC
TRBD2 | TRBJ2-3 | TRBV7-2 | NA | CASSSVELAGGRDTQYF | TGTGCCAGCAGCTCGGTCGAGCTAGCGGGGGGAAGAGATACGCAGTATTTT
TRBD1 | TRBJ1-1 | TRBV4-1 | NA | CASNQIGQGSTEAFF | TGCGCCAGCAACCAGATTGGACAGGGAAGCACTGAAGCTTTCTTT
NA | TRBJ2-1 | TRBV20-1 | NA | CSASQGGSYNGQFF | TGCAGTGCTAGCCAGGGCGGCTCCTACAATGGGCAGTTCTTC
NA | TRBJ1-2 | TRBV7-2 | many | CASSFPGQRNGYTF | TGTGCCAGCAGCTTCCCTGGGCAGAGAAATGGCTACACCTTC
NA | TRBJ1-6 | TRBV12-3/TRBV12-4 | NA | CASSAQGPNSPLHF | TGTGCCAGCAGTGCCCAAGGTCCGAATTCACCCCTCCACTTT
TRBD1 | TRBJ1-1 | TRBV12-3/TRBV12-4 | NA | CASSPTGAGLQTEAFF | TGTGCCAGCAGTCCGACAGGGGCGGGCCTACAGACTGAAGCTTTCTTT
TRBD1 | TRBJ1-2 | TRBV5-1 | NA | CASSPSQGAWGYTF | TGCGCCAGCAGCCCATCCCAGGGGGCTTGGGGCTACACCTTC
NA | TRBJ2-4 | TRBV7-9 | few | CASSLGQLKNIQYF | TGTGCCAGCAGCTTAGGACAGCTAAAAAACATTCAGTACTTC
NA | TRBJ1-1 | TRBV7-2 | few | CASSSDDPVVAEAFF | TGTGCCAGCAGCTCTGATGACCCAGTGGTCGCTGAAGCTTTCTTT
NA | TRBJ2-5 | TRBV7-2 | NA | CASSLNQGLGETQYF | TGTGCCAGCAGCTTAAATCAGGGTTTAGGAGAGACCCAGTACTTC
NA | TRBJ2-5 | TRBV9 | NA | CASSETGTDLLETQYF | TGTGCCAGCAGCGAGACCGGGACCGACCTGTTGGAGACCCAGTACTTC
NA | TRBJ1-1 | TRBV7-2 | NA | CASSLARGGLNTEAFF | TGTGCCAGCAGCTTAGCACGGGGAGGGCTGAACACTGAAGCTTTCTTT